These T cell receptor beta chains were read from a single sample in a study of cytomegalovirus exposure and HLA in healthy donors. Using immunoSEQ multiplex PCR, the repertoire was profiled, and TCRdb retains in-frame clones only, with some absent. The sample holds approximately 160,000 clones; around 77% are singletons and the top ten take 1.5% to 2%. Source material: PBMCs. These receptors were obtained from a woman in her thirties in good health and CMV-seronegative. The CDR3 runs from the conserved cysteine through the conserved F or W. The D gene is left open where the match is weak. Size is stated for part of the rows, as once, few or many counts, or as a class when the clone is expanded.

d_gene,len,abundance,v_gene,j_gene,CDR3nt,CDR3aa
-,11,-,TRBV25-1,TRBJ2-7,TGTGCCAGCGGCAGTACCTACGAGCAGTACTTC,CASGSTYEQYF
-,12,-,TRBV6-5,TRBJ2-7,TGTGCCAGCTTATCAGCGACCTACGAGCAGTACTTC,CASLSATYEQYF
-,13,-,TRBV6-1,TRBJ2-7,TGTGCCAGCAGTGAGGGCGTAACCTACGAGCAGTACTTC,CASSEGVTYEQYF
-,15,-,TRBV7-2,TRBJ2-7,TGTGCCAGCAGCTTAGCTCCACAGGACTCCTACGAGCAGTACTTC,CASSLAPQDSYEQYF
TRBD1,15,-,TRBV7-9,TRBJ1-4,TGTGCCAGCAGCTTACTAGGACAGGGAGGGGAAAAACTGTTTTTT,CASSLLGQGGEKLFF
-,15,-,TRBV5-4,TRBJ2-5,TGTGCCAGCAGCCCCCGAGGGGGGGGCGCGGAGACCCAGTACTTC,CASSPRGGGAETQYF
TRBD2,16,-,TRBV30,TRBJ2-6,TGTGCCTGGAGTGTGGGACTAGCGTTTGGGGCCAACGTCCTGACTTTC,CAWSVGLAFGANVLTF
TRBD1,14,-,TRBV15,TRBJ2-7,TGTGCCACCAGCAGAGATACAGGGGCATACGAGCAGTACTTC,CATSRDTGAYEQYF
-,13,-,TRBV5-1,TRBJ1-3,TGCGCCAGCAGCCCGGGAGGTGGAAACACCATATATTTT,CASSPGGGNTIYF
-,14,-,TRBV29-1,TRBJ1-1,TGCAGCGTTGGCCTTCTTAACTTGAACACTGAAGCTTTCTTT,CSVGLLNLNTEAFF
TRBD2,12,-,TRBV30,TRBJ2-7,TGTGCCTGGACTAGCGGGAGCTACGAGCAGTACTTC,CAWTSGSYEQYF
TRBD2,16,-,TRBV7-2,TRBJ2-3,TGTGCCAGCAGCTTCCCCGGCGGGAGGGCCGTAGATACGCAGTATTTT,CASSFPGGRAVDTQYF
TRBD2,16,-,TRBV10-3,TRBJ2-5,TGTGCCATCAGTGAGGGTAGCGGGGGGTACCAAGAGACCCAGTACTTC,CAISEGSGGYQETQYF
-,12,-,TRBV9,TRBJ1-2,TGTGCCAGCAGCATATCCAGGAATGGCTACACCTTC,CASSISRNGYTF
-,15,-,TRBV19,TRBJ1-5,TGTGCCAGTAGTTTCATCTCGGAGGCGCGGCAGCCCCAGCATTTT,CASSFISEARQPQHF
TRBD1,14,-,TRBV6-5,TRBJ2-7,TGTGCCAGCAGCCGGGACAGGGATATGTACGAGCAGTACTTC,CASSRDRDMYEQYF
-,14,-,TRBV5-4,TRBJ2-5,TGTGCCAGCAGCAGTTACAGGAGTCAAGAGACCCAGTACTTC,CASSSYRSQETQYF
TRBD2,16,-,TRBV19,TRBJ2-1,TGTGCCAGTAGTATAGATTTAGCGGGAGCATTTAGTGAGCAGTTCTTC,CASSIDLAGAFSEQFF
-,13,-,TRBV13,TRBJ2-6,TGTGCCAGCAGATCTTCTGGGGCCAACGTCCTGACTTTC,CASRSSGANVLTF
-,16,once,TRBV5-1,TRBJ1-2,TGCGCCAGCAGCTTGGGAGTGTCAGGGCCTAACTATGGCTACCCCTTC,CASSLGVSGPNYGYPF
TRBD1,12,-,TRBV28,TRBJ2-7,TGTGCCAGCACTAGGGGGCTCAACGAGCAGTACTTC,CASTRGLNEQYF
-,13,once,TRBV9,TRBJ2-3,TGTGCCAGCAGCGTAGCCGAGGGAGATACGCAGTATTTT,CASSVAEGDTQYF
-,12,-,TRBV7-9,TRBJ1-5,TGTGCCAGCAGTATAAGCAATCAGCCCCAGCATTTT,CASSISNQPQHF
-,15,-,TRBV27,TRBJ2-1,TGTGCCAGCAGTTTAGAAGGACTGGAGGGGAATGCGCAGTTCTTC,CASSLEGLEGNAQFF
-,16,-,TRBV4-2,TRBJ2-5,TGTGCCAGCAGGCTGGTGGGCGGGATGAATCAAGAGACCCAGTACTTC,CASRLVGGMNQETQYF
TRBD1,14,few,TRBV28,TRBJ1-1,TGTGCCAGCAGCCGACATGGACAGGGTAGGGAAGCTTTCTTT,CASSRHGQGREAFF
TRBD1,15,-,TRBV6-1,TRBJ1-4,TGTGCCAGCAGGGACAGGGGGGCCACTAATGAAAAACTGTTTTTT,CASRDRGATNEKLFF
-,15,-,TRBV5-6,TRBJ1-5,TGTGCCAGCAGCTTTTCGGGACAAGTGTATCAGCCCCAGCATTTT,CASSFSGQVYQPQHF
-,14,few,TRBV5-6,TRBJ1-4,TGTGCCAGCAGCTTGCTGGGGCAAGATGAAAAACTGTTTTTT,CASSLLGQDEKLFF
-,14,-,TRBV7-2,TRBJ2-5,TGTGCCAGCAGTTGGGGACAAAACCAAGAGACCCAGTACTTC,CASSWGQNQETQYF
TRBD1,16,-,TRBV7-9,TRBJ2-2,TGTGCCAGCAGCTTACTACAGGGGGTGAACACCGGGGAGCTGTTTTTT,CASSLLQGVNTGELFF
-,14,-,TRBV27,TRBJ2-7,TGTGCCAGCAGTAATTTACTAAACCCATACGAGCAGTACTTC,CASSNLLNPYEQYF
-,14,few,TRBV7-9,TRBJ1-4,TGTGCCAGCAGCTTAGGGACAGACTCTGAAAAACTGTTTTTT,CASSLGTDSEKLFF
-,14,-,TRBV5-6,TRBJ1-1,TGTGCCAGCAGCTTGGTCCGGGTAAACACTGAAGCTTTCTTT,CASSLVRVNTEAFF
-,12,-,TRBV19,TRBJ2-7,TGTGCCAGTAGAGATCGGGTTAGCGAGCAGTACTTC,CASRDRVSEQYF
-,8,-,TRBV5-8,TRBJ1-2,TGTGCCGGCGGGGCGGTTGGCTTC,CAGGAVGF
TRBD2,16,-,TRBV29-1,TRBJ2-3,TGCAGCGTTGACAAGCGGGGTAAGCGACTGGCAGATACGCAGTATTTT,CSVDKRGKRLADTQYF
TRBD2,16,few,TRBV9,TRBJ2-5,TGTGCCAGCAGCGTAGGATCGAGCGGGGGGGCTGAGACCCAGTACTTC,CASSVGSSGGAETQYF
-,13,-,TRBV5-4,TRBJ1-2,TGTGCCAGCAGCGATGGGGGGGCTGATGGCTACACCTTC,CASSDGGADGYTF
TRBD1,14,-,TRBV6-5,TRBJ1-2,TGTGCCAGCAGTGTGGACAGGGGGCTGGTCGGCTACACCTTC,CASSVDRGLVGYTF
-,12,-,TRBV29-1,TRBJ1-2,TGCAGCGGTGATACAGGGAGGGGTGGCTACACCTTC,CSGDTGRGGYTF
TRBD1,12,-,TRBV30,TRBJ1-1,TGTGCCTGGCAGGGGGGGAACACTGAAGCTTTCTTT,CAWQGGNTEAFF
TRBD2,14,-,TRBV30,TRBJ2-1,TGTGCCTGGAGGCTAGCGGGAGTTTACAATGAGCAGTTCTTC,CAWRLAGVYNEQFF
TRBD2,14,-,TRBV19,TRBJ2-1,TGTGCCAGTAGGCGCGGGAGGGCCAACAATGAGCAGTTCTTC,CASRRGRANNEQFF
-,11,-,TRBV5-6,TRBJ2-7,TGTGCCAGCGCCTATCGCCACGAGCAGTACTTC,CASAYRHEQYF
-,13,once,TRBV7-8,TRBJ2-1,TGTGCCAGCAGCCGTCTCGGGGACAATGAGCAGTTCTTC,CASSRLGDNEQFF
-,15,-,TRBV28,TRBJ1-1,TGTGCCAGCGCCTCTGTGGGTCACAGGAACACTGAAGCTTCCTTT,CASASVGHRNTEASF
-,12,-,TRBV11-2,TRBJ1-6,TGTGCCAGCGGCCTCTATAATTCACCCCTCCACTTT,CASGLYNSPLHF
-,15,-,TRBV29-1,TRBJ2-1,TGCAGCGTCGAACACGGGGTTAGCTCCTACAATGAGCAGTTCTTC,CSVEHGVSSYNEQFF
-,16,-,TRBV9,TRBJ2-7,TGTGCCAGCAGCGTATCCGGGAGAGGAAAACTCTACGAGCAGTACTTC,CASSVSGRGKLYEQYF
TRBD2,13,-,TRBV19,TRBJ2-7,TGTGCCACCCGACTAGCGCCGACCTACGAGCAGTACTTC,CATRLAPTYEQYF
TRBD2,14,-,TRBV11-3,TRBJ2-2,TGTGCCAGCAGCTTGGGCGGGGGAGTCGGGGAGCTGTTTTTT,CASSLGGGVGELFF
-,13,-,TRBV25-1,TRBJ2-7,TGTGCCAGCAGTGAATATGGGAGGTACGAGCAGTACTTC,CASSEYGRYEQYF
-,14,-,TRBV4-3,TRBJ2-1,TGCGCCAGCAGCCATGGGAAACAGGGCGATGAGCAGTTCTTC,CASSHGKQGDEQFF
TRBD2,14,-,TRBV6-1,TRBJ2-7,TGTGCCAGTAGTCGGCGGCCGGGGGGAATCGAGCAGTACTTC,CASSRRPGGIEQYF
TRBD1,14,-,TRBV7-8,TRBJ1-1,TGTGCCAGCAGCTCATACAGGGGGAACACTGAAGCTTTCTTT,CASSSYRGNTEAFF
TRBD2,15,-,TRBV4-2,TRBJ2-7,TGTGCCAGCAGTATCAGAGCGGGAGAATTGGGCGAGCAGTACTTC,CASSIRAGELGEQYF
-,14,-,TRBV19,TRBJ2-5,TGTGCCAGTAGTATCCCAGGGTACCAAGAGACCCAGTACTTC,CASSIPGYQETQYF
-,15,-,TRBV7-6,TRBJ2-5,TGTGCCAGCAGCTTAGGTAGCGGAACTCAAGAGACCCAGTACTTC,CASSLGSGTQETQYF